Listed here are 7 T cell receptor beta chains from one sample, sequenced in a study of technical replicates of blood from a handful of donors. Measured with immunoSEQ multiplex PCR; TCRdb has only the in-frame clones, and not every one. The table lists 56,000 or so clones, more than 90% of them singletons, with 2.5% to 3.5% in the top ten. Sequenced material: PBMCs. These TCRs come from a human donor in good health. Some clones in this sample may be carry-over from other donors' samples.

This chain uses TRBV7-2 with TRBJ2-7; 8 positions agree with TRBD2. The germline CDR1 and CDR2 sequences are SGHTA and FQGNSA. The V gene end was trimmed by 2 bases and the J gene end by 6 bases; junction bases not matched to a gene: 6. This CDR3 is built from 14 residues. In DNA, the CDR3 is TGTGCCAGCAGCTTAACGGGGGGGGTGCTCGAGCAGTACTTC. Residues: CASSLTGGVLEQYF.

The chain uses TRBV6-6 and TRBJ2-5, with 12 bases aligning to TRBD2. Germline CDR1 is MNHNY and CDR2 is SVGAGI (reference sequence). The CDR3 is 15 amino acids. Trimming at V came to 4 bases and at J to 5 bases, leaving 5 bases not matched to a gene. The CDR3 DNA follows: TGTGCCAGCAGTTTACGGACTAGCGGGACTGAGACCCAGTACTTC. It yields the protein CASSLRTSGTETQYF.

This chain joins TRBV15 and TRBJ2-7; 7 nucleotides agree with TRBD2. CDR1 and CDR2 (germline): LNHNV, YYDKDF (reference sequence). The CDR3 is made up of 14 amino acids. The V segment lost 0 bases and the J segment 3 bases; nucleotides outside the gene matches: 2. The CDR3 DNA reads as TGTGCCACCAGCAGAGATGGGGGGGACTACGAGCAGTACTTC. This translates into CATSRDGGDYEQYF.

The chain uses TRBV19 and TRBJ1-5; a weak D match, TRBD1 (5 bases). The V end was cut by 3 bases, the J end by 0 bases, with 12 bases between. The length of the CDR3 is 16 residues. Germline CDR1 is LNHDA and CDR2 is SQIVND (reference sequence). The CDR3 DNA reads TGTGCCAGTAGTATTTGGCCAGGGTATAGCAATCAGCCCCAGCATTTT. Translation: CASSIWPGYSNQPQHF.

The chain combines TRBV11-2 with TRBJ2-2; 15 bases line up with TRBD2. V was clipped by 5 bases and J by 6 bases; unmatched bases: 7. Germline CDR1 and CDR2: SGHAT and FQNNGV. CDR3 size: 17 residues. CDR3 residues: CASSPGLAGGGAGELFF. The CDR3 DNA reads TGTGCCAGCAGCCCGGGACTAGCGGGGGGAGGGGCCGGGGAGCTGTTTTTT.

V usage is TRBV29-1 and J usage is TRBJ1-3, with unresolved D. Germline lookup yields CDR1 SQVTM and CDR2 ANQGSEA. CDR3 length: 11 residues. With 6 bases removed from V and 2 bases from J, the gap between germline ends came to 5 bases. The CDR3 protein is CSVEAGNTIYF. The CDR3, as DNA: TGCAGCGTGGAGGCTGGAAACACCATATATTTT.

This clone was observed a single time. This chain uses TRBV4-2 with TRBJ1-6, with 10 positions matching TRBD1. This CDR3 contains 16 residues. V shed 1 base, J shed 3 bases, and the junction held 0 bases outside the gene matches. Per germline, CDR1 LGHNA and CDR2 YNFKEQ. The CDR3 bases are TGTGCCAGCAGCCAAGGGGACAGGGGCTATAATTCACCCCTCCACTTT. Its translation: CASSQGDRGYNSPLHF.